This TCR beta chain stems from a study of technical replicates of blood from several donors. The CDR3 loop spans 16 amino acids. V lost 5 bases, J lost 7 bases, and 11 bases stayed unmatched. Germline V gene data show CDR1 as LNHNV and CDR2 as YYDKDF (reference sequence). The data were produced by immunoSEQ multiplex PCR, yet TCRdb's version contains in-frame clones alone and is incomplete. The repertoire holds more than 80,000 clones, with roughly 96% as singletons. The TCR comes from a human donor in good health. The chain is built from TRBV15 and TRBJ1-2; 12 bases match TRBD1. Sample: T cells isolated from PBMCs. The DNA of the CDR3 is TGTGCCACCAGCGGTGGGACAGGGGGCTTCCCTAGTGGCTACACCTTC. Protein sequence: CATSGGTGGFPSGYTF.